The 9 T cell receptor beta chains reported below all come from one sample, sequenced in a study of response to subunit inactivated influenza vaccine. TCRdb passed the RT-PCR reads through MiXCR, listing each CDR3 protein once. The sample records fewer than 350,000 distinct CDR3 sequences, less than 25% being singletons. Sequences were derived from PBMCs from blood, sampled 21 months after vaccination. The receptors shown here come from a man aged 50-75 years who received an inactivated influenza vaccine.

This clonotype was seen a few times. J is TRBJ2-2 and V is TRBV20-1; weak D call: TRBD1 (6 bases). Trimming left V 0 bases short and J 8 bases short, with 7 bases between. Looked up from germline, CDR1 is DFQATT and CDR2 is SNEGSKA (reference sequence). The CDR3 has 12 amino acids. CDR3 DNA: TGCAGTGCTAGAGAAGGGACAGGGGAGCTGTTTTTT. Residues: CSAREGTGELFF.

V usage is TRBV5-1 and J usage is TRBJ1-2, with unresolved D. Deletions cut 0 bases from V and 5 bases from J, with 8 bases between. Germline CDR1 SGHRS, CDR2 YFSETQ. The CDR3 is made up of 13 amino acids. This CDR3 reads CASSLDSSYGYTF. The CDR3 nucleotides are TGCGCCAGCAGCTTGGACAGCTCGTATGGCTACACCTTC.

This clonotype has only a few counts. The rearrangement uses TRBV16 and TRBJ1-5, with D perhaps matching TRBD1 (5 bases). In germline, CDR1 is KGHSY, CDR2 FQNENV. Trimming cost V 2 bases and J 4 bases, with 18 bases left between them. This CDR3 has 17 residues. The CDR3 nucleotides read TGTGCCAGCAGCCAAACCGCCGCCAGGGTCGGGAATCAGCCCCAGCATTTT. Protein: CASSQTAARVGNQPQHF.

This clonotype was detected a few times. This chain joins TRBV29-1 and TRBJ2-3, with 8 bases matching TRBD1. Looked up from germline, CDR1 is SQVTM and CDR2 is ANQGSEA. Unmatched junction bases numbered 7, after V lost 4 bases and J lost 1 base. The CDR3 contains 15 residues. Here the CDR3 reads CSVVQGVIGTDTQYF. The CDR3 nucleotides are TGCAGCGTTGTACAGGGGGTTATTGGCACAGATACGCAGTATTTT.

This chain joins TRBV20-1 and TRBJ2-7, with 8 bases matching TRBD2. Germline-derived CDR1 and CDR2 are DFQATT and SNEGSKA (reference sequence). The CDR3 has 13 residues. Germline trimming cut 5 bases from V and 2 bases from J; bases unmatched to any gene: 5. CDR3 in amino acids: CSAHSGKPYEQYF. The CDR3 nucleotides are TGCAGTGCTCATAGCGGGAAGCCCTACGAGCAGTACTTC.

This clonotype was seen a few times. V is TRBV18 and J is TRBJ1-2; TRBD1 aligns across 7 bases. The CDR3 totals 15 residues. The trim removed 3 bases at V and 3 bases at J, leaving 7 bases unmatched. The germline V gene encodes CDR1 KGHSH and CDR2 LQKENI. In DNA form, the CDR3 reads TGTGCCAGCTCACCGCGGCGGGACAGCTACTATGGCTACACCTTC. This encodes CASSPRRDSYYGYTF. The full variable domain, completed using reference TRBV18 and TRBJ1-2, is NAGVMQNPRHLVRRRGQEARLRCSPMKGHSHVYWYRQLPEEGLKFMVYLQKENIIDESGMPKERFSAEFPKEGPSILRIQQVVRGDSAAYFCASSPRRDSYYGYTFGSGTRLTVV.

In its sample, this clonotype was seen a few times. The DNA for the CDR3 is TGTGCCAGCAGCTTAGCGCCGGATTACAGAGAAGCTTTCTTT. It encodes CASSLAPDYREAFF. This chain connects TRBV11-2 to TRBJ1-1; D gene ambiguous. CDR1 is SGHAT, CDR2 FQNNGV, per germline. The V gene lost 1 base and the J gene lost 8 bases, with 14 bases spanning the gap. This CDR3 has 14 amino acids.

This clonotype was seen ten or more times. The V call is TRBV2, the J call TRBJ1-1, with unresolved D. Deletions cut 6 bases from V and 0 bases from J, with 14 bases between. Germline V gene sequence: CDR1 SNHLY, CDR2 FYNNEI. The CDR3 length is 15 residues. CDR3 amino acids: CASRPSSGVNTEAFF. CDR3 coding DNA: TGTGCCAGCAGACCCTCATCGGGAGTGAACACTGAAGCTTTCTTT. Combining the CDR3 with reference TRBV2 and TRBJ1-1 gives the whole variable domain EPEVTQTPSHQVTQMGQEVILRCVPISNHLYFYWYRQILGQKVEFLVSFYNNEISEKSEIFDDQFSVERPDGSNFTLKIRSTKLEDSAMYFCASRPSSGVNTEAFFGQGTRLTVV.

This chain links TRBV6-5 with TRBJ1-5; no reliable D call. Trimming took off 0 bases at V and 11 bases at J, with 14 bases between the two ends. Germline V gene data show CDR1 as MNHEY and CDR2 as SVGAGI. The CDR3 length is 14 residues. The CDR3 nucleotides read TGTGCCAGCAGTTACTCGGCAGAGGAGGCGGCCCAGCATTTT. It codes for CASSYSAEEAAQHF.